This TCR beta chain was observed in a study of blood T cell repertoires in COVID-19. The ends lost 5 bases at V and 2 bases at J; junction bases unmatched: 4. The CDR3 contains 15 residues. Some clones are missing from TCRdb's copy, which holds only in-frame ones; the method was immunoSEQ multiplex PCR. The table includes about 180,000 clones, 80% detected once. This clonotype originated in a man between 60 and 70 years old who had been exposed to COVID-19. The sequenced material came from PBMCs or T cells enriched from blood (not recorded which). The chain carries TRBV5-3 and TRBJ1-2; 12 nucleotides match TRBD1. TRBV5-3 is sorted into the ORF group, with uncertain function. CDR3 nucleotide sequence: TGTGCCAGAAGATCCGGGACAGGGGGCAACTATGGCTACACCTTC. Its protein is CARRSGTGGNYGYTF.